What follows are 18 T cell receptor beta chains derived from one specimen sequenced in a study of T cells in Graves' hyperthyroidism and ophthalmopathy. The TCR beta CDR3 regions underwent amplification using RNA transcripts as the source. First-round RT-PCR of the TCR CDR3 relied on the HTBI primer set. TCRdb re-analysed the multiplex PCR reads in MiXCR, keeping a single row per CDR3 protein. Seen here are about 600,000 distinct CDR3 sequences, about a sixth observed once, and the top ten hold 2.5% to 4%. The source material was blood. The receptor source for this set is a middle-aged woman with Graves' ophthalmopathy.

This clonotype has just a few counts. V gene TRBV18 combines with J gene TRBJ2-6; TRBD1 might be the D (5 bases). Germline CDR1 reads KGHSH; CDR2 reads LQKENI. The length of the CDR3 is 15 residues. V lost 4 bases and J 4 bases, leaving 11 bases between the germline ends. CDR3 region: CASSQQAPGANVLTF. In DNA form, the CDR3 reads TGTGCCAGCTCACAACAGGCTCCAGGGGCCAACGTCCTGACTTTC.

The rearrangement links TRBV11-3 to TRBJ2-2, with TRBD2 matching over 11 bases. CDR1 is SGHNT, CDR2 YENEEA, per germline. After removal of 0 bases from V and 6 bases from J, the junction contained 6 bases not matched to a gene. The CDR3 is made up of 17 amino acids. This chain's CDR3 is CASSLDPSGRKSGELFF. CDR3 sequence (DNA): TGTGCCAGCAGCTTAGACCCTAGCGGGAGGAAGTCCGGGGAGCTGTTTTTT.

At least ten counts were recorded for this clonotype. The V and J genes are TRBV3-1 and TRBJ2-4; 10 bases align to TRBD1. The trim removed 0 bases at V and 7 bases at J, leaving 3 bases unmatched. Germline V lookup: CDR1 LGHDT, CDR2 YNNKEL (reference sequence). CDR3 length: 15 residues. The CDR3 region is CASSQDTGQGNIQYF. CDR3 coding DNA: TGTGCCAGCAGCCAAGATACGGGACAGGGGAACATTCAGTACTTC.

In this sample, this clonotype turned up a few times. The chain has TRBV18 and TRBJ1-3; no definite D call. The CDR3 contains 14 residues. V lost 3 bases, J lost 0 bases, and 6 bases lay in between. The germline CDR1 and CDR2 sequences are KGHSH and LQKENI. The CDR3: CASSPRTSGNTIYF. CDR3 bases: TGTGCCAGCTCACCTAGGACCTCTGGAAACACCATATATTTT.

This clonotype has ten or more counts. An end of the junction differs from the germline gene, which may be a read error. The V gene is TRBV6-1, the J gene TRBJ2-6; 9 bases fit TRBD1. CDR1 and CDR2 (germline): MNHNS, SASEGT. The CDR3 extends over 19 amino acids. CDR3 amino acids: CASSPGTGLYASGANVLTF. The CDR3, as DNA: TGTGCCAGCAGTCCCGGGACAGGGTTGTACGCCTCTGGGGCCAACGTCCTAACTTTC.

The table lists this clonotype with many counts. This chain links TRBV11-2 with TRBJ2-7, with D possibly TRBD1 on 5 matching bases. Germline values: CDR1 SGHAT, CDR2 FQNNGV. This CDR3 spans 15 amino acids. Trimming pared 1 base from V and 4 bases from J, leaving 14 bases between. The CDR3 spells CASSLGGSGSYEQYF. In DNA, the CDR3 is TGTGCCAGCAGCTTAGGGGGATCAGGGTCTTACGAGCAGTACTTC.

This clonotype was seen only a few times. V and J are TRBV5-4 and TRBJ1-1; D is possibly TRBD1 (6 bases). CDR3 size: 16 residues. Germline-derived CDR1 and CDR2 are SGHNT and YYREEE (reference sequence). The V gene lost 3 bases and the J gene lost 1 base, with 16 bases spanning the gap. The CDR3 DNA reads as TGTGCCAGCAGCTCCTACAGGGCCCCGAGGAACACTGAAGCTTTCTTT. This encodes CASSSYRAPRNTEAFF.

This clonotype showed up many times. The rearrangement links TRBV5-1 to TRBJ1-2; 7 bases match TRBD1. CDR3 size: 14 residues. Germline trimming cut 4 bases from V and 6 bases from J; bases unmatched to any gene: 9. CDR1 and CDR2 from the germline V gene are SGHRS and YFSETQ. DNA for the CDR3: TGCGCCAGCAGCGAAGAGACAGGGTACGATGGCTACACCTTC. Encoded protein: CASSEETGYDGYTF.

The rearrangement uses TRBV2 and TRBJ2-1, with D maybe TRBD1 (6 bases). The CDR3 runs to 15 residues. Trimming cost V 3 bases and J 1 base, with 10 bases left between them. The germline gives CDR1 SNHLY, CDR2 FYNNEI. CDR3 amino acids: CASSELGGSYNEQFF. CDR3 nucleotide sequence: TGTGCCAGCAGTGAGTTAGGGGGTTCCTACAATGAGCAGTTCTTC.

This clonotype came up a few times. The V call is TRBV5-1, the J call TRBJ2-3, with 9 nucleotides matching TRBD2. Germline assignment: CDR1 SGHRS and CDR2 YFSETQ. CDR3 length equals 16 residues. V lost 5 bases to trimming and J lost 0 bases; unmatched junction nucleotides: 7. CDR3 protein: CASSTPTSGSTDTQYF. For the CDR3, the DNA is TGCGCCAGCAGTACCCCGACTAGCGGTAGCACAGATACGCAGTATTTT.

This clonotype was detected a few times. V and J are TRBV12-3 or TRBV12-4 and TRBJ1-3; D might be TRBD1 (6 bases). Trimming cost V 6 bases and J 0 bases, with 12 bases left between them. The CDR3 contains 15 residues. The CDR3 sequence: CASRPDRYSGNTIYF. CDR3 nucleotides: TGTGCCAGCAGGCCAGACAGGTACTCTGGAAACACCATATATTTT.

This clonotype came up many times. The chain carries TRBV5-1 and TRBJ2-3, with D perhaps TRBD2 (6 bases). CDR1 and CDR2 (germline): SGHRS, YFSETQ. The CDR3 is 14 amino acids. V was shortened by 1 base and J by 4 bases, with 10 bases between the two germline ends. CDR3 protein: CASSLTGEPDTQYF. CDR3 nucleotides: TGCGCCAGCAGCTTGACGGGAGAGCCAGATACGCAGTATTTT.

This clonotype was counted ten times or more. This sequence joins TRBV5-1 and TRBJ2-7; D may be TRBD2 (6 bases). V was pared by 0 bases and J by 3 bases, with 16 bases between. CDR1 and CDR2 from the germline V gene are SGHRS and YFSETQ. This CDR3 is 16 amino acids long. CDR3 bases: TGCGCCAGCAGCTTGGGGGGGACTGCTCTGGGCTACGAGCAGTACTTC. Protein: CASSLGGTALGYEQYF.

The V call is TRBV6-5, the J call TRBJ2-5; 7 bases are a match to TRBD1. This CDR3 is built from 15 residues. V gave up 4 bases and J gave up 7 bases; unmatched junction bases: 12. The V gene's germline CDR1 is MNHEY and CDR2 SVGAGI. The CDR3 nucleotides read TGTGCCAGCAGTTCCTCGTGGACAGGTGGAGGGACCCAGTACTTC. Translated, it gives CASSSSWTGGGTQYF.

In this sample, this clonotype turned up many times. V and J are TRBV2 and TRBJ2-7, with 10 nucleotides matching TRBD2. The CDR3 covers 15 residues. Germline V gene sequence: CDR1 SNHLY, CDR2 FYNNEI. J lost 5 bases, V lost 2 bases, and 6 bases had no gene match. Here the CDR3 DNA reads TGTGCCAGCAGTGAAATAGCGGGGGGTAAGAACGAGCAGTACTTC. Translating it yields CASSEIAGGKNEQYF.

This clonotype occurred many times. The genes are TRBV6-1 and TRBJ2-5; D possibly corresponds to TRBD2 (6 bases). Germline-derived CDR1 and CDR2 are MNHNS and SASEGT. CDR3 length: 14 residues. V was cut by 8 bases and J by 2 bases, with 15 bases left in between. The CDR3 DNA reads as TGTGCCAGCTCTCATGGACTACTACAAGAGACCCAGTACTTC. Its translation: CASSHGLLQETQYF.

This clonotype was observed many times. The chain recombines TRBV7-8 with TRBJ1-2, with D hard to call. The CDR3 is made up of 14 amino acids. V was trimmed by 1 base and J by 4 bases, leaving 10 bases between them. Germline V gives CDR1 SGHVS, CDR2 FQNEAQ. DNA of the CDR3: TGTGCCAGCAGCTTAGGGGTTTTGGGCTATGGCTACACCTTC. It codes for CASSLGVLGYGYTF.

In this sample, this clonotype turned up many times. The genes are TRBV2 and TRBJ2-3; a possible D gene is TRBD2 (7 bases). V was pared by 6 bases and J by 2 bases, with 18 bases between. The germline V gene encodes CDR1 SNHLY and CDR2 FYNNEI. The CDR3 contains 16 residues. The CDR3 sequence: CASRGGGRTDTDTQYF. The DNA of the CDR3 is TGTGCCAGCAGGGGAGGGGGACGGACCGACACAGATACGCAGTATTTT.